The 30 T cell receptor beta chains below all came from one sample that was sequenced in a study of T cell changes during pregnancy in multiple sclerosis. Data came from immunoSEQ multiplex PCR; TCRdb stores just in-frame clones and leaves some out. The repertoire holds about 28,000 clones, about 91% seen once, with about 0.78% in the top ten. The sequences come from CD4+ T cells from peripheral blood mononuclear cells, collected in the second trimester of pregnancy. These receptors originate from a female donor with multiple sclerosis, enrolled in a pregnancy study.

This chain links TRBV10-3 with TRBJ2-5; D might be TRBD2 (6 bases). The CDR3 extends over 16 amino acids. Trimming shortened V by 4 bases and J by 2 bases, and 17 bases separated the two germline ends. In germline, CDR1 is ENHRY, CDR2 SYGVKD. The CDR3 bases are TGTGCCATCAGTGGTGGAGGGGTATTGGGACAAGAGACCCAGTACTTC. Amino acid sequence: CAISGGGVLGQETQYF.

J is TRBJ1-2 and V is TRBV6-5, with D perhaps matching TRBD1 (5 bases). CDR3 length: 15 amino acids. V lost 6 bases to trimming and J lost 2 bases, with 16 bases between them. CDR1 is MNHEY and CDR2 is SVGAGI in the germline V gene. CDR3 nucleotides: TGTGCCAGCAGGACTCGGACACCTGTGAACTATGGCTACACCTTC. It specifies CASRTRTPVNYGYTF.

This chain links TRBV7-2 with TRBJ2-3; a possible D gene is TRBD2 (5 bases). Germline assignment: CDR1 SGHTA and CDR2 FQGNSA. CDR3 size: 13 residues. Trimming stripped 1 base from V and 9 bases from J, with 11 bases between. The CDR3 region has the DNA TGTGCCAGCAGCTTAGTTGGAGGAGACACGCAGTATTTT. This gives the protein CASSLVGGDTQYF.

V gene TRBV7-9 combines with J gene TRBJ2-1, with 10 bases lining up with TRBD2. The CDR3 sequence is 16 residues long. CDR1 and CDR2 (germline): SEHNR, FQNEAQ (reference sequence). The junction had 7 bases not matched to a gene; V was cut back by 5 bases and J by 3 bases. CDR3 DNA sequence: TGTGCCAGCAGCCCTTGGGGGACTAGCGACTACAATGAGCAGTTCTTC. It translates to CASSPWGTSDYNEQFF.

The chain couples TRBV29-1 to TRBJ2-7; a possible D gene is TRBD1 (5 bases). V lost 5 bases to trimming and J lost 4 bases, with 21 bases between them. Germline CDR1 SQVTM, CDR2 ANQGSEA. This CDR3 spans 15 amino acids. The CDR3 region is CSVLGHFSAAYEQYF. Here the CDR3 DNA reads TGCAGCGTTCTAGGACACTTCTCCGCCGCATACGAGCAGTACTTC.

This clone appeared a few times. CDR3 region: CASTIGTAINNEQFF. CDR3 nucleotide sequence: TGTGCCAGTACCATAGGGACAGCTATTAACAATGAGCAGTTCTTC. The chain uses TRBV19 and TRBJ2-1; 7 bases align to TRBD1. The ends lost 7 bases at V and 5 bases at J; junction bases unmatched: 11. CDR3 length: 15 residues. The germline V gene has CDR1 LNHDA and CDR2 SQIVND (reference sequence).

This chain uses TRBV18 with TRBJ1-4, with 7 bases matching TRBD1. Trimming at V came to 2 bases and at J to 3 bases, leaving 0 bases not matched to a gene. The CDR3 length is 14 residues. The germline CDR1 and CDR2 sequences are KGHSH and LQKENI. CDR3 residues: CASSPGTANEKLFF. CDR3 coding DNA: TGTGCCAGCTCACCAGGGACAGCTAATGAAAAACTGTTTTTT.

CDR3 residues: CASSLAGTKNTEAFF. CDR3 DNA: TGCGCCAGCAGCTTGGCCGGGACAAAGAACACTGAAGCTTTCTTT. The chain recombines TRBV5-1 with TRBJ1-1; D may be TRBD1 (6 bases). V shed 0 bases and J shed 1 base, with 10 bases lying between them. This CDR3 has 15 residues. Per the germline V gene, CDR1 is SGHRS and CDR2 is YFSETQ.

The chain has TRBV5-1 and TRBJ2-1; 9 positions match TRBD1. CDR3 length: 15 amino acids. Germline CDR1 reads SGHRS; CDR2 reads YFSETQ. Trimming cost V 2 bases and J 10 bases; bases outside gene matches: 10. CDR3 in DNA: TGCGCCAGCAGCTTAGCGGACAGGGGCTTAGGCGAGCAGTTCTTC. Translated: CASSLADRGLGEQFF. The full variable domain, with the rest looked up from reference TRBV5-1 and TRBJ2-1, is KAGVTQTPRYLIKTRGQQVTLSCSPISGHRSVSWYQQTPGQGLQFLFEYFSETQRNKGNFPGRFSGRQFSNSRSEMNVSTLELGDSALYLCASSLADRGLGEQFFGPGTRLTVL.

The rearrangement joins TRBV7-9 to TRBJ1-5, with TRBD1 identical over 9 bases. Germline V lookup: CDR1 SEHNR, CDR2 FQNEAQ (reference sequence). This CDR3 has 16 amino acids. J lost 4 bases, V lost 1 base, and 5 bases had no gene match. The CDR3 DNA reads as TGTGCCAGCAGCTTAGGGGTGACAGGGGGGAATCAGCCCCAGCATTTT. Translation gives CASSLGVTGGNQPQHF.

This chain uses TRBV7-3 with TRBJ2-2; 7 bases agree with TRBD1. CDR3 size: 16 residues. The V gene's germline CDR1 is SGHTA and CDR2 FQGTGA. The J segment lost 7 bases and the V segment lost 0 bases, leaving 8 bases of the junction unmatched. The CDR3 coding sequence is TGTGCCAGCAGCTTAACGGGGAGACAGGGTGTCGGGGAGCTGTTTTTT. Its protein product is CASSLTGRQGVGELFF.

V usage is TRBV28 and J usage is TRBJ2-7, with a possible D match to TRBD2 (6 bases). The V and J ends lost 8 bases and 0 bases respectively, with 14 bases between them. Germline CDR1 and CDR2: MDHEN and SYDVKM. The CDR3 contains 14 residues. For the CDR3, the DNA is TGTGCCAGCCAACGGCGGGGTGGCTCCTACGAGCAGTACTTC. Translation: CASQRRGGSYEQYF. The whole variable domain, remainder taken from reference TRBV28 and TRBJ2-7, is DVKVTQSSRYLVKRTGEKVFLECVQDMDHENMFWYRQDPGLGLRLIYFSYDVKMKEKGDIPEGYSVSREKKERFSLILESASTNQTSMYLCASQRRGGSYEQYFGPGTRLTVT.

This chain connects TRBV6-6 to TRBJ1-3, with D possibly being TRBD1 (6 bases). Trimming shortened V by 5 bases and J by 5 bases, and 13 bases separated the two germline ends. This CDR3 has 14 amino acids. Per the germline V gene, CDR1 is MNHNY and CDR2 is SVGAGI (reference sequence). The DNA for the CDR3 is TGTGCCAGCAGTCTTGACAGGTGGAGAAACACCATATATTTT. Translation: CASSLDRWRNTIYF.

This clone was recorded only once. V gene TRBV5-1 combines with J gene TRBJ1-4; TRBD1 might be the D (5 bases). Germline loops: CDR1 SGHRS, CDR2 YFSETQ. The CDR3 extends over 14 amino acids. Trimming stripped 0 bases from V and 8 bases from J, with 11 bases between. Here the CDR3 reads CASSLGQGGEKLFF. The DNA of the CDR3 is TGCGCCAGCAGCTTGGGGCAGGGCGGAGAAAAACTGTTTTTT.

The chain couples TRBV5-6 to TRBJ1-2; D is undetermined. Trimming shortened V by 4 bases and J by 6 bases, and 16 bases separated the two germline ends. Germline values: CDR1 SGHDT, CDR2 YYEEEE. The CDR3 is made up of 14 amino acids. In nucleotides, the CDR3 is TGTGCCAGCAGCAGAGGACTCTTGGCGGATGGCTACACCTTC. This translates into CASSRGLLADGYTF.

The rearrangement links TRBV5-4 to TRBJ1-6; 8 positions match TRBD1. V gave up 9 bases and J gave up 10 bases; unmatched junction bases: 12. This CDR3 region has 14 residues. Looked up from germline, CDR1 is SGHNT and CDR2 is YYREEE (reference sequence). For the CDR3, the DNA is TGTGCCACAAGAGAGTCAGGGGGCAGATCACCCCTCCACTTT. The encoded protein is CATRESGGRSPLHF.

The rearrangement joins TRBV30 to TRBJ1-2; D possibly corresponds to TRBD1 (5 bases). V lost 2 bases and J 4 bases, leaving 8 bases between the germline ends. Germline V lookup: CDR1 GTSNPN, CDR2 SVGIG (reference sequence). The CDR3 has 12 amino acids. CDR3 residues: CAWSRGFYGYTF. The CDR3 DNA sequence: TGTGCCTGGAGTAGGGGTTTCTATGGCTACACCTTC.

The rearrangement uses TRBV2 and TRBJ1-1; 8 bases are a match to TRBD1. The CDR3 is 14 amino acids. Germline V gives CDR1 SNHLY, CDR2 FYNNEI. With 6 bases clipped from V and 0 bases from J, the junction kept 3 bases outside the gene matches. The CDR3 nucleotides are TGTGCCAGCAGCGTGGACAGGGTGAACACTGAAGCTTTCTTT. This translates into CASSVDRVNTEAFF.

The CDR3 is CASSSTGTGRRYEQYF. The CDR3 DNA reads as TGTGCCAGCAGCTCCACCGGGACAGGGAGGAGGTACGAGCAGTACTTC. V usage is TRBV13 and J usage is TRBJ2-7; TRBD1 matches at 9 bases. The CDR3 contains 16 residues. The V gene end was trimmed by 4 bases and the J gene end by 4 bases; junction bases not matched to a gene: 11. Germline V CDR1 and CDR2: PRHDT, FYEKMQ (reference sequence).

This chain connects TRBV19 to TRBJ1-6; 7 bases map to TRBD1. The CDR3 has 14 residues. J gave up 10 bases and V 5 bases, and 8 bases lay outside the gene matches. The germline CDR1 and CDR2 sequences are LNHDA and SQIVND (reference sequence). The CDR3 loop reads CASSGWTGGSPLHF. The CDR3 nucleotides are TGTGCCAGTAGTGGCTGGACAGGCGGATCACCCCTCCACTTT.

V usage is TRBV27 and J usage is TRBJ1-5; the D gene is possibly TRBD1 (5 bases). Trimming shortened V by 6 bases and J by 4 bases, and 22 bases separated the two germline ends. The germline CDR1 and CDR2 sequences are MNHEY and SMNVEV (reference sequence). There are 17 residues in the CDR3. The CDR3 DNA is TGTGCCAGCAGCAAATTGGCCCCAGGGATCCGGAATCAGCCCCAGCATTTT. It translates to CASSKLAPGIRNQPQHF.

This clone appeared a single time. The V call is TRBV9, the J call TRBJ2-5; D is ambiguous. The CDR3 length is 15 residues. With 0 bases removed from V and 1 base from J, the gap between germline ends came to 10 bases. Germline CDR1 is SGDLS and CDR2 is YYNGEE. The CDR3, as DNA: TGTGCCAGCAGCGTAGCTATGATCCTCCAAGAGACCCAGTACTTC. Amino acids: CASSVAMILQETQYF.

This clone is a singleton in its sample. The rearrangement links TRBV7-2 to TRBJ2-1; TRBD2 aligns across 13 bases. Looked up from germline, CDR1 is SGHTA and CDR2 is FQGNSA. The ends lost 5 bases at V and 4 bases at J; junction bases unmatched: 8. The length of the CDR3 is 17 residues. The CDR3 loop reads CASSRWTSGGLYNEQFF. As DNA, the CDR3 is TGTGCCAGCAGCCGTTGGACTAGCGGGGGATTATACAATGAGCAGTTCTTC.

The gene calls are TRBV21-1 and TRBJ1-2. TRBV21-1 is recorded as a pseudogene. The CDR3 runs 17 residues. As DNA, the CDR3 is TGTGCCAGCAGACCACTATGCCCTCACCGGGGGGGAGTCGGCTACACCTTC. Translation: CASRPLCPHRGGVGYTF.

This clone was seen a few times. The chain has TRBV2 and TRBJ2-3; 8 bases align to TRBD1. The germline CDR1 and CDR2 sequences are SNHLY and FYNNEI. This CDR3 spans 12 amino acids. V gave up 8 bases and J gave up 10 bases; unmatched junction bases: 8. CDR3 in amino acids: CASRGTGSPQYF. Written as DNA, the CDR3 is TGTGCCAGCCGGGGGACAGGAAGTCCGCAGTATTTT.

This clone showed up just once. The rearrangement links TRBV15 to TRBJ2-7, with unresolved D. Germline V lookup: CDR1 LNHNV, CDR2 YYDKDF (reference sequence). V gave up 0 bases and J gave up 7 bases, with 16 bases separating them. CDR3 length: 15 amino acids. CDR3 in DNA: TGTGCCACCAGCAGAGATGCGGTGACGATGGGTGAGCAGTACTTC. This gives the protein CATSRDAVTMGEQYF.

The CDR3 bases are TGTGCCACCAGCAGAGGGGGGCTCGGGGTAGGCCTTCCCGAGCAGTTCTTC. Translation gives CATSRGGLGVGLPEQFF. The chain recombines TRBV15 with TRBJ2-1, with D perhaps TRBD1 (6 bases). Trimming pared 1 base from V and 10 bases from J, leaving 23 bases between. From germline, CDR1 is LNHNV and CDR2 YYDKDF (reference sequence). The CDR3 loop spans 17 amino acids.

The chain joins TRBV5-4 to TRBJ2-7, with D uncertain. Trimming removed 0 bases from V and 1 base from J, with 8 bases in between. Germline V gene lookup returns CDR1 SGHNT and CDR2 YYREEE (reference sequence). The CDR3 length is 14 residues. The CDR3 region has the DNA TGTGCCAGCAGCTTGGAAGCTAGTTCCTACGAGCAGTACTTC. Its translation: CASSLEASSYEQYF.

The chain is built from TRBV30 and TRBJ1-6; D is undetermined. Germline CDR1 and CDR2: GTSNPN and SVGIG (reference sequence). V lost 8 bases and J lost 4, with 9 bases in between. This CDR3 has 12 residues. The CDR3 loop is CAGRDYNSPLHF. In DNA, the CDR3 is TGTGCCGGCCGGGATTATAATTCACCCCTCCACTTT.

The chain links TRBV11-3 to TRBJ2-2; the D gene is possibly TRBD2 (5 bases). Per germline, CDR1 SGHNT and CDR2 YENEEA. Trimming cost V 8 bases and J 1 base, with 8 bases left between them. The CDR3 length is 13 residues. The CDR3 sequence: CASRGVNTGELFF. The CDR3 DNA is TGTGCCAGCCGGGGTGTGAACACCGGGGAGCTGTTTTTT.